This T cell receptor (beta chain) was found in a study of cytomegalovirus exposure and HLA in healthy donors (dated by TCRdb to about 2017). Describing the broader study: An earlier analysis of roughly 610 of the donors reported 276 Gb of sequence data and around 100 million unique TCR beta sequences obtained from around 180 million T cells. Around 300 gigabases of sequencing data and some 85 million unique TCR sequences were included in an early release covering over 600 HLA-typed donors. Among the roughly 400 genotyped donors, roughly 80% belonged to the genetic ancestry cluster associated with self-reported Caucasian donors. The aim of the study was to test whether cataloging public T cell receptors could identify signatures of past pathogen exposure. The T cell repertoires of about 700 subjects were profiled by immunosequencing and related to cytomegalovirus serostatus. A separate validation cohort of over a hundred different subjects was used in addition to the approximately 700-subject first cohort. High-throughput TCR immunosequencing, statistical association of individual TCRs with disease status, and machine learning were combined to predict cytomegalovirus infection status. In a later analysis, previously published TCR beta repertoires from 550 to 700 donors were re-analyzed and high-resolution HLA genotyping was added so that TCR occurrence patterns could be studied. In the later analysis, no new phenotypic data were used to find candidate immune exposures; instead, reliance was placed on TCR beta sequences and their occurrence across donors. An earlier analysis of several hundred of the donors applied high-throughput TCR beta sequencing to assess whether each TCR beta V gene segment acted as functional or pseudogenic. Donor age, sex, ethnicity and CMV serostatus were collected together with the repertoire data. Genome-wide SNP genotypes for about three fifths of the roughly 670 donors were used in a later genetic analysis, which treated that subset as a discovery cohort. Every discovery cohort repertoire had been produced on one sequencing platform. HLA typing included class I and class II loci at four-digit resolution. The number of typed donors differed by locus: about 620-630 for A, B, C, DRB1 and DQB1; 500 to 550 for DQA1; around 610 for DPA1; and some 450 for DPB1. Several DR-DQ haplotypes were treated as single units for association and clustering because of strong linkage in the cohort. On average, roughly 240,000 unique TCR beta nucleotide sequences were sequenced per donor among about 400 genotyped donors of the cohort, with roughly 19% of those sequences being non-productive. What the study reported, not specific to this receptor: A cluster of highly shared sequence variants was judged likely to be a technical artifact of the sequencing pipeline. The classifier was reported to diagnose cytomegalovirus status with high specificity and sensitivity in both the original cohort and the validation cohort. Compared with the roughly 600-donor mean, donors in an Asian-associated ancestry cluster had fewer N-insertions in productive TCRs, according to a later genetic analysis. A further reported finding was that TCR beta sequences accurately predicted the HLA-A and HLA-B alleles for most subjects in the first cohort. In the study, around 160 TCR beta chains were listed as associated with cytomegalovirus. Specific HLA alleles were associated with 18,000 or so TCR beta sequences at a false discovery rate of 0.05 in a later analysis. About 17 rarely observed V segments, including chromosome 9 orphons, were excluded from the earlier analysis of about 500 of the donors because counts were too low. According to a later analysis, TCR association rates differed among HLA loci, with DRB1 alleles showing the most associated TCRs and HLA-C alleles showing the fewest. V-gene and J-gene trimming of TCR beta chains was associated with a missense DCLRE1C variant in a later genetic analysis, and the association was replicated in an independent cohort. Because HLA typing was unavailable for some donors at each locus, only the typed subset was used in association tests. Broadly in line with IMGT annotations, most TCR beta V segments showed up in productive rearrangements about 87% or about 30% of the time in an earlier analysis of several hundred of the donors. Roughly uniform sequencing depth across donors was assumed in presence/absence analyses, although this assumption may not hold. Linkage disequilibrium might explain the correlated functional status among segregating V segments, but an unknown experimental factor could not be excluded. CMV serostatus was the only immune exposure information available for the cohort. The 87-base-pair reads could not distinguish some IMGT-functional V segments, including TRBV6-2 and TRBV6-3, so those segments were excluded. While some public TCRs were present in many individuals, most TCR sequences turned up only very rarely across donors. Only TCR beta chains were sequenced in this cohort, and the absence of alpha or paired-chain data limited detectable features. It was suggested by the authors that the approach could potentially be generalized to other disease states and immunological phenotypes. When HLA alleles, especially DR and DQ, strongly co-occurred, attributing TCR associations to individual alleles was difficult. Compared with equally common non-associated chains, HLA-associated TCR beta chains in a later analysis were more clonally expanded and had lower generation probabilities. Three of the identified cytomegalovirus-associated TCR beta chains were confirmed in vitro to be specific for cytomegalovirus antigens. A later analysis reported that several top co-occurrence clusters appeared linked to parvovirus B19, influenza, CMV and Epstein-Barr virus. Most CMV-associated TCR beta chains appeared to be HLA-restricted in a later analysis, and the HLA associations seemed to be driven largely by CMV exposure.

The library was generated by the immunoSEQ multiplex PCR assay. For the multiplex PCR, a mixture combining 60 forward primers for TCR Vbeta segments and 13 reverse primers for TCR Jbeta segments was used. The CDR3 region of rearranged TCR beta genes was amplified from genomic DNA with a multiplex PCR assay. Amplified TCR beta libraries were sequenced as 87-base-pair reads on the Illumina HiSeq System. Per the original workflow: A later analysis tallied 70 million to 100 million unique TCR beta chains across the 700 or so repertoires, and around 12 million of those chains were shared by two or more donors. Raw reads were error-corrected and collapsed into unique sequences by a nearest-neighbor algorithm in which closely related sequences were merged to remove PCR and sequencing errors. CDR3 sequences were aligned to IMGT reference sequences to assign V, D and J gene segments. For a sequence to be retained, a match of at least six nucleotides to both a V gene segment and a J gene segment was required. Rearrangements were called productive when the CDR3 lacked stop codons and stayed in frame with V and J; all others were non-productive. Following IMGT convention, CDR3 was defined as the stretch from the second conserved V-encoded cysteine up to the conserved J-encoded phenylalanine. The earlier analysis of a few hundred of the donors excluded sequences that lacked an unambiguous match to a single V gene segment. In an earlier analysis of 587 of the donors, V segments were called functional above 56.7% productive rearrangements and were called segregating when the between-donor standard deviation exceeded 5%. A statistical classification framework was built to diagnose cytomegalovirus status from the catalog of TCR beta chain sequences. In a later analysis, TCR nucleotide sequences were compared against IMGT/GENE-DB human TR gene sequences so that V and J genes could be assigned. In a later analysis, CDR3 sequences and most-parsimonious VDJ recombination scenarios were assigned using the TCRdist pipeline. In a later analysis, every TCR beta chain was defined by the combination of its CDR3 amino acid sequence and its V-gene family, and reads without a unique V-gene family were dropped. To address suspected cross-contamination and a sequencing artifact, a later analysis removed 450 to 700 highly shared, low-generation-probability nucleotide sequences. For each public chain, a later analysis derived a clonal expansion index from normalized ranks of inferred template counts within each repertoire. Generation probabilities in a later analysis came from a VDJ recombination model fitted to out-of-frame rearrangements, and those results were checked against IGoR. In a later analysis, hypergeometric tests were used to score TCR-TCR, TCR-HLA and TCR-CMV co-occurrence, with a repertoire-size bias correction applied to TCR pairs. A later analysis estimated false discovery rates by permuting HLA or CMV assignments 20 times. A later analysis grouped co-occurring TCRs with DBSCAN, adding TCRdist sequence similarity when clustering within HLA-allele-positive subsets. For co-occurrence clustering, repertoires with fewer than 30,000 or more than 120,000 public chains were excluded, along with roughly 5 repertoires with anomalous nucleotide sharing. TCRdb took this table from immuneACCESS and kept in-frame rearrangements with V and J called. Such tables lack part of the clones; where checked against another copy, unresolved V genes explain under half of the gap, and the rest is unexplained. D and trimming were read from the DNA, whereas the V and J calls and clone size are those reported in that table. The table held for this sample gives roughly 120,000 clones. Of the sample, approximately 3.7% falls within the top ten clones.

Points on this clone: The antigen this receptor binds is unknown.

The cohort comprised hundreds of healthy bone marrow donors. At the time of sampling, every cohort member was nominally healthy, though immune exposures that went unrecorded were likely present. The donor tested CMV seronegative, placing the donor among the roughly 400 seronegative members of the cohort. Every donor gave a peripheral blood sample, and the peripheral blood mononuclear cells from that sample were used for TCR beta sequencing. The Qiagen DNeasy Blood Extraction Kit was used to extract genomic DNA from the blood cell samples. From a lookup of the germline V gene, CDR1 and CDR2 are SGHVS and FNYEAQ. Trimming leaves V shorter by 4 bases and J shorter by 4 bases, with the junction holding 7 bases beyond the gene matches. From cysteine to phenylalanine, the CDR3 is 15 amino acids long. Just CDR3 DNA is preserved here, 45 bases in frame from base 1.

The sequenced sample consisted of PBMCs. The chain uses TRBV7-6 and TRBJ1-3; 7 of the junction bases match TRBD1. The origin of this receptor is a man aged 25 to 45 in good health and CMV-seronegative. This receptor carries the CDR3 CASSSGQKTGNTIYF. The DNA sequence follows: TGTGCCAGCAGCTCGGGACAGAAGACAGGAAACACCATATATTTT.